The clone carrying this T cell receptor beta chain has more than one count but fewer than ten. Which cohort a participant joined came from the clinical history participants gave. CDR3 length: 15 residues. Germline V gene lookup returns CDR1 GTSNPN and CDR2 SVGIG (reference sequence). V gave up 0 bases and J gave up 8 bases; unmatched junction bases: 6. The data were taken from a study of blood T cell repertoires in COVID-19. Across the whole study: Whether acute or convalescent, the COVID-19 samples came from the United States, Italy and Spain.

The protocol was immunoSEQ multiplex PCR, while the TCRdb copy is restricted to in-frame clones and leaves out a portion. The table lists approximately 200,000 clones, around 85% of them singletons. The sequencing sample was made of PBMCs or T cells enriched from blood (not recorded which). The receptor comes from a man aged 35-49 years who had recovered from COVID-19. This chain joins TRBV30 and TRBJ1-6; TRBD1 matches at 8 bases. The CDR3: CAWSVGTGVYSPLHF. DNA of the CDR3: TGTGCCTGGAGTGTCGGGACAGGTGTATATTCACCCCTCCACTTT. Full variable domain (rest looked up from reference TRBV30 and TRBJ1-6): SQTIHQWPATLVQPVGSPLSLECTVEGTSNPNLYWYRQAAGRGLQLLFYSVGIGQISSEVPQNLSASRPQDRQFILSSKKLLLSDSGFYLCAWSVGTGVYSPLHFGNGTRLTVT.